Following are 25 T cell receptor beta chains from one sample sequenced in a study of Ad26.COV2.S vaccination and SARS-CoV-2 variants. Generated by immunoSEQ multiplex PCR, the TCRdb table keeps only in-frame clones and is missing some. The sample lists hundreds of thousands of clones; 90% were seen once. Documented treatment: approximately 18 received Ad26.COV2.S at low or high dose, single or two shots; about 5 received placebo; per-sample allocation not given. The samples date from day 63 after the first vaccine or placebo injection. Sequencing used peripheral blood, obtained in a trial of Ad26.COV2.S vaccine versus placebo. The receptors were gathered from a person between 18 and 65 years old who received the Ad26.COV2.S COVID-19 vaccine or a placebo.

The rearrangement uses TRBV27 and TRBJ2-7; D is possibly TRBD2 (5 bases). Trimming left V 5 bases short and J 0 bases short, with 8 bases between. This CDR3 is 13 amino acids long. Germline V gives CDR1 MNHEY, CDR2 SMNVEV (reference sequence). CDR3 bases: TGTGCCAGCAGTAGGGCGGGCTCCTACGAGCAGTACTTC. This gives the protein CASSRAGSYEQYF.

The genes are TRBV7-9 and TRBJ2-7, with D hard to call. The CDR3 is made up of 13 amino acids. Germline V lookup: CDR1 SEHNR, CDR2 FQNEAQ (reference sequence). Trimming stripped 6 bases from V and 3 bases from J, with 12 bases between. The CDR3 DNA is TGTGCCAGCAGTTCGAGCACCTACTACGAGCAGTACTTC. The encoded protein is CASSSSTYYEQYF.

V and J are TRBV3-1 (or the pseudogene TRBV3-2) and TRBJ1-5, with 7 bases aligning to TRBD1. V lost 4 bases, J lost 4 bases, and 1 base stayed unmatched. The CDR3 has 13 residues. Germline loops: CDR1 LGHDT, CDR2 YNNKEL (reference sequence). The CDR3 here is CASSPTGNQPQHF. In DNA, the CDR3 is TGTGCCAGCAGCCCGACAGGGAATCAGCCCCAGCATTTT.

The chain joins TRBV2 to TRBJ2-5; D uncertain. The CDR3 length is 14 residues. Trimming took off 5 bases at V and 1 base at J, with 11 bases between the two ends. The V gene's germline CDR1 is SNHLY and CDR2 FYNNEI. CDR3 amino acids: CASSHQAGQETQYF. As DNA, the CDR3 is TGTGCCAGCAGTCACCAAGCCGGCCAAGAGACCCAGTACTTC.

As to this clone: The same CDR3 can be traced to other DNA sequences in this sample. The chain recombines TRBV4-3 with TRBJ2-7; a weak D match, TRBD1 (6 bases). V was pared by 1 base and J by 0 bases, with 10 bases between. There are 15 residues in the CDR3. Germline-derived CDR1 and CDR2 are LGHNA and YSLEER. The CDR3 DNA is TGCGCCAGCAGCCAAGGAACAGGGAGCTCCTACGAGCAGTACTTC. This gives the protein CASSQGTGSSYEQYF.

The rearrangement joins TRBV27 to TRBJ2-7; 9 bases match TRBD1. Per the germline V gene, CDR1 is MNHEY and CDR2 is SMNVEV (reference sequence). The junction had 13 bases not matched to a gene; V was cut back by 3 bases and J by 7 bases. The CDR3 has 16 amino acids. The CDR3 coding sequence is TGTGCCAGCAGTTTTCCCCCGGGACAGGGCGTTGTAGAGCAGTACTTC. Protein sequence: CASSFPPGQGVVEQYF.

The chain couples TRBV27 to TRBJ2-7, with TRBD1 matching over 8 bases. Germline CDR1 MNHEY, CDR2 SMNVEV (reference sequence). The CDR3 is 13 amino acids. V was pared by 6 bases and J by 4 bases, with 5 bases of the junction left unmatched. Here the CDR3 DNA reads TGTGCCAGCAGCCCCGACAGGGGTTACGAGCAGTACTTC. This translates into CASSPDRGYEQYF.

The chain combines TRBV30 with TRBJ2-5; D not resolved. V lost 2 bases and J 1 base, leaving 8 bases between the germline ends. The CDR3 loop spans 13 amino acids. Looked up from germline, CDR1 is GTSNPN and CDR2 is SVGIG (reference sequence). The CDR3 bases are TGTGCCTGGAGTCCCCAGGCCCAAGAGACCCAGTACTTC. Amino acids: CAWSPQAQETQYF.

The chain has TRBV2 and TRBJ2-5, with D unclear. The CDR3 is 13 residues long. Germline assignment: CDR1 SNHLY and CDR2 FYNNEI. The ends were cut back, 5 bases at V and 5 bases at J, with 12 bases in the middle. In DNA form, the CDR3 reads TGTGCCAGCAGTTCTAAAGTGGAGGAGACCCAGTACTTC. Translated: CASSSKVEETQYF.

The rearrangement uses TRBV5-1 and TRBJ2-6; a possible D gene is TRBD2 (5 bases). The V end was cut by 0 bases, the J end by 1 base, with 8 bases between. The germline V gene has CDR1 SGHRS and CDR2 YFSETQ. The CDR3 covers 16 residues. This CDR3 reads CASSLAAGSGANVLTF. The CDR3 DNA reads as TGCGCCAGCAGCTTGGCCGCGGGTTCTGGGGCCAACGTCCTGACTTTC.

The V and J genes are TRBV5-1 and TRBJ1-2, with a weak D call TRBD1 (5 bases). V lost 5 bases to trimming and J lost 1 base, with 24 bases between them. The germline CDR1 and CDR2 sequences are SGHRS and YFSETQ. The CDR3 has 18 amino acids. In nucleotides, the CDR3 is TGCGCCAGCAGGCCATACGACAGCCTTACATCGCATAACTATGGCTACACCTTC. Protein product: CASRPYDSLTSHNYGYTF.

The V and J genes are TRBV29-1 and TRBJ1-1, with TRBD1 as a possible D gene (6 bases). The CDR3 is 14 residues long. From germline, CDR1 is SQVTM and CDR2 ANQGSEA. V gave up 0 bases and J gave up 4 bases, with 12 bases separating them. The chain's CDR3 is CSVEEPSTGTEAFF. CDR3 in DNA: TGCAGCGTTGAAGAGCCCTCGACAGGCACTGAAGCTTTCTTT. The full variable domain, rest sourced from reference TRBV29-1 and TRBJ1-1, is SAVISQKPSRDICQRGTSLTIQCQVDSQVTMMFWYRQQPGQSLTLIATANQGSEATYESGFVIDKFPISRPNLTFSTLTVSNMSPEDSSIYLCSVEEPSTGTEAFFGQGTRLTVV.

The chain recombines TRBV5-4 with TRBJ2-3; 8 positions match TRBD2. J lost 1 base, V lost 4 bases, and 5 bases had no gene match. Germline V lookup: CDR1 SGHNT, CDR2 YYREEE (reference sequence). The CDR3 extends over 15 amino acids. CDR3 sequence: CASSQREWGTDTQYF. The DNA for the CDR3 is TGTGCCAGCAGCCAGCGGGAGTGGGGCACAGATACGCAGTATTTT. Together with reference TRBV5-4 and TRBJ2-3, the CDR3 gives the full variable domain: ETGVTQSPTHLIKTRGQQVTLRCSSQSGHNTVSWYQQALGQGPQFIFQYYREEENGRGNFPPRFSGLQFPNYSSELNVNALELDDSALYLCASSQREWGTDTQYFGPGTRLTVL.

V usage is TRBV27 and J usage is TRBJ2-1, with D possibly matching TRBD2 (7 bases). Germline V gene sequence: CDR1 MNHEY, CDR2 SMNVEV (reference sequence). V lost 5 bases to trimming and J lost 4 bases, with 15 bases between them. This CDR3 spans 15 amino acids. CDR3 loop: CASSPGGGEYNEQFF. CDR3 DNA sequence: TGTGCCAGCAGTCCCGGAGGGGGGGAGTACAATGAGCAGTTCTTC.

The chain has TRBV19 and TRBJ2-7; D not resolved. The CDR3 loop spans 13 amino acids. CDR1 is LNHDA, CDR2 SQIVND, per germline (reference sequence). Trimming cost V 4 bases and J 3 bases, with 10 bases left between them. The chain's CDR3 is CASSTDKHYEQYF. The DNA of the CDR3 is TGTGCCAGTAGTACCGACAAACACTACGAGCAGTACTTC.

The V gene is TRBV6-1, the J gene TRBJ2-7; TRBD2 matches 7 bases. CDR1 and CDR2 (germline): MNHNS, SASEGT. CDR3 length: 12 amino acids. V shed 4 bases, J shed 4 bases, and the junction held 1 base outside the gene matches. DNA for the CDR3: TGTGCCAGCAGTGCAGCGGGGTACGAGCAGTACTTC. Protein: CASSAAGYEQYF.

Here the CDR3 DNA reads TGTGCCAGCAGTTTAGGGACAGAAGAAGAGTCCTACGAGCAGTACTTC. Translated, it gives CASSLGTEEESYEQYF. The chain has TRBV28 and TRBJ2-7; 7 bases align to TRBD1. Germline trimming cut 2 bases from V and 1 base from J; bases unmatched to any gene: 8. CDR3 size: 16 residues. Germline CDR1 reads MDHEN; CDR2 reads SYDVKM.

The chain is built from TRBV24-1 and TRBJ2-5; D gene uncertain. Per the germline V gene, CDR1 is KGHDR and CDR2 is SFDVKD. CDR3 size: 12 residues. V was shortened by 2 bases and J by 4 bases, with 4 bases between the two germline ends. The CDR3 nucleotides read TGTGCCACCAGTGATTCGGGAGAGACCCAGTACTTC. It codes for CATSDSGETQYF.

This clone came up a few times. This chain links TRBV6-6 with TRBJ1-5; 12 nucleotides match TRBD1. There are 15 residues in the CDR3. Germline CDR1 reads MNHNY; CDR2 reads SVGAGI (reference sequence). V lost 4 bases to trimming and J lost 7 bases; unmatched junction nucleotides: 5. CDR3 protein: CASSLGQGATQPQHF. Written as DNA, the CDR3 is TGTGCCAGCAGTTTGGGACAGGGGGCGACGCAGCCCCAGCATTTT.

The DNA for the CDR3 is TGTGCCAGCAGTTCCGGGGGGCCCGGGGAGCTGTTTTTT. Protein product: CASSSGGPGELFF. The chain joins TRBV28 to TRBJ2-2; the D gene is possibly TRBD2 (7 bases). The CDR3 runs 13 residues. CDR1 and CDR2 from the germline V gene are MDHEN and SYDVKM. V was clipped by 4 bases and J by 6 bases, with 9 bases between them. The full variable domain, its missing parts supplied by reference TRBV28 and TRBJ2-2, is DVKVTQSSRYLVKRTGEKVFLECVQDMDHENMFWYRQDPGLGLRLIYFSYDVKMKEKGDIPEGYSVSREKKERFSLILESASTNQTSMYLCASSSGGPGELFFGEGSRLTVL.

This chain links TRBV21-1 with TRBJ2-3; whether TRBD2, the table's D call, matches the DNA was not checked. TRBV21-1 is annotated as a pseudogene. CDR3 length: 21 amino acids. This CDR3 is CASSKETRTSGSRGSTDTQYF. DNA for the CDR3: TGTGCCAGCAGCAAAGAAACTAGGACTAGCGGGAGTCGGGGGTCCACAGATACGCAGTATTTT.

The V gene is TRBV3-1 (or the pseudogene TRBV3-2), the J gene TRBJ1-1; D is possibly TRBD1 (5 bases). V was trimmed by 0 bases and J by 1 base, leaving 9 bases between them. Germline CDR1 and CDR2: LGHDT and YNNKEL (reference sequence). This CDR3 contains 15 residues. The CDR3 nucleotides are TGTGCCAGCAGCCAAGAGACAGCCGGGAACACTGAAGCTTTCTTT. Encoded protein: CASSQETAGNTEAFF.

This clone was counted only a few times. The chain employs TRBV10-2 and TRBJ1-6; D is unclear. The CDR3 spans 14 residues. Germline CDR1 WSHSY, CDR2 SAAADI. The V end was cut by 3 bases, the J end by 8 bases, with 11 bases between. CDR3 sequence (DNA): TGCGCCAGCAGTGAAGTCAGGTCCGATTCACCCCTCCACTTT. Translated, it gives CASSEVRSDSPLHF.

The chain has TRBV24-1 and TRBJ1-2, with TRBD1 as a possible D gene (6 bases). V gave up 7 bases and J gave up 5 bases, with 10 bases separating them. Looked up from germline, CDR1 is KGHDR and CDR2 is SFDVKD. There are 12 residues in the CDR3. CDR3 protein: CATSEQGYGYTF. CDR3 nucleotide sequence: TGTGCCACCAGCGAACAGGGTTATGGCTACACCTTC.

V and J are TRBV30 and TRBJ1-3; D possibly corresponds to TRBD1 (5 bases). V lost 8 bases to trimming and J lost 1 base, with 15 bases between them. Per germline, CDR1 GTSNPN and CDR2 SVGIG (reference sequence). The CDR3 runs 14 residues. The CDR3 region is CAQTAAGSGNTIYF. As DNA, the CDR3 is TGTGCCCAAACGGCCGCAGGGTCTGGAAACACCATATATTTT.